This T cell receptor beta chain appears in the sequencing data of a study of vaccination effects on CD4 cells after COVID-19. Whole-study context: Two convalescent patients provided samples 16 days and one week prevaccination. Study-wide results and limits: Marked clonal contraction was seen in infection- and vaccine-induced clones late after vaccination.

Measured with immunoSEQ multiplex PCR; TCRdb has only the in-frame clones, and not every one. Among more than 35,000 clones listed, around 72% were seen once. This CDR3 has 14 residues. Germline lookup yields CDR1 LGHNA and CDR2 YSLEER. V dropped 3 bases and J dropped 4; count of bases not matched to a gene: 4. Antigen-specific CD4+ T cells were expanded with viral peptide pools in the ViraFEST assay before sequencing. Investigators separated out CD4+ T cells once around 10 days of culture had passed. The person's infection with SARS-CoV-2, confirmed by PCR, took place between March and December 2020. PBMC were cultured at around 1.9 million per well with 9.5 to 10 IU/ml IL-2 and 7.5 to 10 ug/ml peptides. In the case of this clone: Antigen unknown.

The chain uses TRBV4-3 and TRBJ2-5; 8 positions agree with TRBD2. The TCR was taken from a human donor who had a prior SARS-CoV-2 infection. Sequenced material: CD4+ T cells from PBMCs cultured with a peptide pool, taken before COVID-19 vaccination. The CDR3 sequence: CASSHGLAGETQYF. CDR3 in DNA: TGCGCCAGCAGCCATGGACTAGCCGGAGAGACCCAGTACTTC.